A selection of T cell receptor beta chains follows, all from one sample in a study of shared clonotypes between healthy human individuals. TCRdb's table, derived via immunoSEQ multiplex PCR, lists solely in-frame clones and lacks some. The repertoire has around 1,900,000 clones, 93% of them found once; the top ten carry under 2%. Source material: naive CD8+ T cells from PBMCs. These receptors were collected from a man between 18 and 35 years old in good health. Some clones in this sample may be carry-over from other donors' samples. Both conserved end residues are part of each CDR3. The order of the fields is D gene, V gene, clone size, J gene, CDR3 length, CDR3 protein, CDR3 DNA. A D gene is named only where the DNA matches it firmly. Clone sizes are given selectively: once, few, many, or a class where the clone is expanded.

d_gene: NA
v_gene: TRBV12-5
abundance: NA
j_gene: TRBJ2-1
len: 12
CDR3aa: CASGLGLNEQFF
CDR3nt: TGTGCTAGTGGTTTAGGGTTAAATGAGCAGTTCTTC

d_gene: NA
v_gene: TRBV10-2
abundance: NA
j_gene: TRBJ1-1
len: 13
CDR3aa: CASSVGALAEAFF
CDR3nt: TGCGCCAGCAGTGTTGGGGCTCTGGCTGAAGCTTTCTTT

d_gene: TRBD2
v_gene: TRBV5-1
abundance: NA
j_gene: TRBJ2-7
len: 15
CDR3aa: CASSLDERDPYEQYF
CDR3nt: TGCGCCAGCAGCTTGGATGAGCGGGACCCTTACGAGCAGTACTTC

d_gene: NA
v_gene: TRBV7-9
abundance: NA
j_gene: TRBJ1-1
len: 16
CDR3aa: CASSLAGGHANTEAFF
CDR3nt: TGTGCCAGCAGCTTGGCGGGGGGGCACGCGAACACTGAAGCTTTCTTT

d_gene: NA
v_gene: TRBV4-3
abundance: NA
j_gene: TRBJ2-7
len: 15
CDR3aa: CASSQGAAVGYEQYF
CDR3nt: TGCGCCAGCAGCCAAGGGGCGGCCGTGGGCTACGAGCAGTACTTC

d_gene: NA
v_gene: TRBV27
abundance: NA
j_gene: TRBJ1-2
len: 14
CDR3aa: CASSLSAVPPLKVF
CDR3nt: TGTGCCAGCAGTTTATCGGCGGTGCCGCCTCTCAAGGTCTTC

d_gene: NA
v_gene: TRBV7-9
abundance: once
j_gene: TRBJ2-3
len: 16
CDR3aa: CASSLLDSRGTDTQYF
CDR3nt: TGTGCCAGCAGCTTACTTGACAGCCGGGGAACAGATACGCAGTATTTT

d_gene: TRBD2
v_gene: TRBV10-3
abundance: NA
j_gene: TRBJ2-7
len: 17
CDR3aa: CAISDPGLAGGREEQYF
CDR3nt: TGTGCCATCAGTGATCCGGGACTAGCGGGAGGGCGGGAAGAGCAGTACTTC

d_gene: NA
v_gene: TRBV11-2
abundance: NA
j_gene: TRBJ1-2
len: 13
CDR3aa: CASRGSSSYGYTF
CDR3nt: TGTGCCAGCAGAGGCAGTTCTAGCTATGGCTACACCTTC

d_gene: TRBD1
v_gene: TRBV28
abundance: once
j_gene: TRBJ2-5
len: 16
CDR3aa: CASSPGQGFLGETQYF
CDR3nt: TGTGCCAGCAGTCCCGGACAGGGCTTTTTGGGCGAGACCCAGTACTTC

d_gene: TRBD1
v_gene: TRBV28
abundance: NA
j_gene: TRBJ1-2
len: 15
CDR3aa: CASSLGQRGDYGYTF
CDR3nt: TGTGCCAGCAGCCTGGGACAGCGCGGGGACTATGGCTACACCTTC

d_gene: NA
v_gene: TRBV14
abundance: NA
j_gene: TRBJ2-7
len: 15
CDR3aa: CASSQVAGRDHEQYF
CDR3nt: TGTGCCAGCAGCCAAGTCGCGGGAAGGGACCACGAGCAGTACTTC

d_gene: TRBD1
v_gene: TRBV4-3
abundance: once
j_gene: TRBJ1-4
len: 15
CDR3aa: CASSHDRATNEKLFF
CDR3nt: TGCGCCAGCAGCCATGACAGGGCAACTAATGAAAAACTGTTTTTT

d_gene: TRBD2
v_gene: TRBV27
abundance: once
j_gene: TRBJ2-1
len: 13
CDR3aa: CASAWTSLYEQFF
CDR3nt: TGTGCCAGCGCCTGGACTAGCCTTTATGAGCAGTTCTTC

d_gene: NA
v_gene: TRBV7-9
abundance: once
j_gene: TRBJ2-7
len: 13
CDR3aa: CASRARSSYEQYF
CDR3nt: TGTGCCAGCAGGGCGAGAAGCTCCTACGAGCAGTACTTC

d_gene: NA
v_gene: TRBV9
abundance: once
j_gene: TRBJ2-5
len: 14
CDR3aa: CASSVGFGRETQYF
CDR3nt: TGTGCCAGCAGCGTAGGTTTTGGGCGAGAGACCCAGTACTTC

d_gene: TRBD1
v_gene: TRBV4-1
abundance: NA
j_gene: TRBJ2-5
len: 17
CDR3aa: CASSQDRGGADRETQYF
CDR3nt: TGCGCCAGCAGCCAAGATCGAGGGGGCGCCGATCGGGAGACCCAGTACTTC

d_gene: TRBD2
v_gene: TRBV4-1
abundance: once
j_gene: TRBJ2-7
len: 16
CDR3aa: CASSQAPRAGVWEQYF
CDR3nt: TGCGCCAGCAGCCAAGCCCCCCGGGCGGGGGTTTGGGAGCAGTACTTC

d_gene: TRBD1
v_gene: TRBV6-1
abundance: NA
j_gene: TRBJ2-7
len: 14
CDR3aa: CASSGKGAMTEQYF
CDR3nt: TGTGCCAGCAGTGGAAAGGGGGCTATGACCGAGCAGTACTTC

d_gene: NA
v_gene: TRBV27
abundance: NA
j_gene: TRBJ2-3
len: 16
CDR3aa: CASSLTGRDRTDTQYF
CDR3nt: TGTGCCAGCAGTTTAACTGGACGGGATCGCACAGATACGCAGTATTTT

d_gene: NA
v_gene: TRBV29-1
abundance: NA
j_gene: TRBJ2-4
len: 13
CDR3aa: CSAITSRGNIQYF
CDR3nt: TGCAGCGCGATTACTTCTAGGGGAAACATTCAGTACTTC

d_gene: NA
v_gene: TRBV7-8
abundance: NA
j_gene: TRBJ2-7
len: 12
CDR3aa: CASSPPRSEQYF
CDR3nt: TGTGCCAGCAGTCCCCCCCGGAGCGAGCAGTACTTC

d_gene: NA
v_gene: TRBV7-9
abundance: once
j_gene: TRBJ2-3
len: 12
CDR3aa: CASSLGTDTQYF
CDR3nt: TGTGCCAGCAGCCTCGGCACAGATACGCAGTATTTT

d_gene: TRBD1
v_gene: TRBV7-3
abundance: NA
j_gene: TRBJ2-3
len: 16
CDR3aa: CASSSPTGMDTDTQYF
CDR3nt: TGTGCCAGCAGCTCACCGACAGGGATGGACACAGATACGCAGTATTTT

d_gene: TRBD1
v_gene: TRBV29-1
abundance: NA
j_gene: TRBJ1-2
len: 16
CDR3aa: CSVEDLRDRGDYGYTF
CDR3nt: TGCAGCGTTGAAGATCTCCGGGACAGAGGAGACTATGGCTACACCTTC

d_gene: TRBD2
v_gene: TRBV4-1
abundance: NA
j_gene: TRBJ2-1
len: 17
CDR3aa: CASSQPIAGGPSGEQFF
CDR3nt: TGCGCCAGCAGCCAACCAATAGCGGGAGGGCCTAGCGGTGAGCAGTTCTTC

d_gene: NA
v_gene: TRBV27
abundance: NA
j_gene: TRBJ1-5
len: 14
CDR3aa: CAGNQGRTSEPQHF
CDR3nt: TGTGCCGGAAACCAGGGACGGACCTCCGAACCCCAGCATTTT

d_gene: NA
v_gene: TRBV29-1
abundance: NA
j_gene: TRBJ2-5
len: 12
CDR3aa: CSGLGPTETQYF
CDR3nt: TGCAGCGGCCTGGGCCCAACAGAGACCCAGTACTTC

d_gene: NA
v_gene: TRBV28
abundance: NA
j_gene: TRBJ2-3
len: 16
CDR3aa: CASSPSRQSSTDTQYF
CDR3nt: TGTGCCAGCAGTCCCTCTCGACAGAGTAGCACAGATACGCAGTATTTT

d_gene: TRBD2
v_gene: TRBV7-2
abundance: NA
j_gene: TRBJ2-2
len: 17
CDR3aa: CASSQTRGLAATGELFF
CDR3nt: TGTGCCAGCAGCCAAACCCGGGGACTAGCAGCCACCGGGGAGCTGTTTTTT

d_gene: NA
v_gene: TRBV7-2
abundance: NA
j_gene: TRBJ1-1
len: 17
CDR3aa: CASSLIGSGEMNTEAFF
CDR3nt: TGTGCCAGCAGCTTAATTGGGTCAGGGGAAATGAACACTGAAGCTTTCTTT

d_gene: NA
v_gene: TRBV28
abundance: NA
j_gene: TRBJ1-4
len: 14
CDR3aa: CASSRPFQDEKLFF
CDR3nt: TGTGCCAGCAGCCGACCTTTCCAGGATGAAAAACTGTTTTTT

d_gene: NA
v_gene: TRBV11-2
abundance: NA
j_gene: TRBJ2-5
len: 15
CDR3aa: CASSLKWGDQETQYF
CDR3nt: TGTGCCAGCAGCTTAAAGTGGGGCGATCAGGAGACCCAGTACTTC

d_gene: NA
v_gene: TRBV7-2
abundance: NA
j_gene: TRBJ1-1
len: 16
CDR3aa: CASSPSRDSIFTEAFF
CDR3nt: TGTGCCAGCAGCCCAAGCAGGGATTCTATCTTCACTGAAGCTTTCTTT

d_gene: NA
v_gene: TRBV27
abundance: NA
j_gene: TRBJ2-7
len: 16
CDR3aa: CASSLSQSGLTYEQYF
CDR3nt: TGTGCCAGCAGTTTATCCCAATCGGGACTTACTTACGAGCAGTACTTC

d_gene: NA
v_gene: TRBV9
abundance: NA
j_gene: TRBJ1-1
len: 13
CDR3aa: CASSVQVNTEAFF
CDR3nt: TGTGCCAGCAGCGTTCAAGTGAACACTGAAGCTTTCTTT

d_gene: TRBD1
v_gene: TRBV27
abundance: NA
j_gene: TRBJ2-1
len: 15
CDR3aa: CASTLGQGANNEQFF
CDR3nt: TGTGCCAGCACCCTGGGGCAGGGGGCGAACAATGAGCAGTTCTTC

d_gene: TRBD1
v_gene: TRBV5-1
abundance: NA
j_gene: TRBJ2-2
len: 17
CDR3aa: CASSKEAGTGNTGELFF
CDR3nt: TGCGCCAGCAGCAAGGAGGCCGGGACAGGGAACACCGGGGAGCTGTTTTTT

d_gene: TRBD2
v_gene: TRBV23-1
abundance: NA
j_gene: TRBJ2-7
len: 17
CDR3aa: CASSQRNTSEFSYEQYF
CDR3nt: TGCGCCAGCAGTCAACGAAATACTAGCGAGTTTTCCTACGAGCAGTACTTC

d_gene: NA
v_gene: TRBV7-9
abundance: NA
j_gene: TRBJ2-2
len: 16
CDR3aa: CASSPTGTINTGELFF
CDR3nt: TGTGCCAGCAGCCCAACCGGGACAATAAACACCGGGGAGCTGTTTTTT

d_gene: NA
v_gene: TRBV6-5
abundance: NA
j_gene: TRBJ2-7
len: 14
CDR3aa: CASSYIRELGVQYF
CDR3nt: TGTGCCAGCAGTTATATCAGGGAACTAGGGGTGCAGTACTTC

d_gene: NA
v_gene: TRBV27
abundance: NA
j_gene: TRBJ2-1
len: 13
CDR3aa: CASTTRAGYEQFF
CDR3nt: TGTGCCAGCACAACTAGGGCGGGCTATGAGCAGTTCTTC

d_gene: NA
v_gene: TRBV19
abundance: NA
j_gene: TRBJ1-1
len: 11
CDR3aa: CASGHSTEAFF
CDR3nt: TGTGCCAGTGGGCATAGCACTGAAGCTTTCTTT

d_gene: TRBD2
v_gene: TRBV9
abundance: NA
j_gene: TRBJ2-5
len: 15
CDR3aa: CASSKGAGVTETQYF
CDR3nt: TGTGCCAGCAGCAAGGGAGCGGGAGTAACAGAGACCCAGTACTTC

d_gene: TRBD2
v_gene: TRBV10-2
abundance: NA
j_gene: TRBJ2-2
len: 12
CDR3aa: CASMGGTGELFF
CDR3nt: TGCGCCAGCATGGGAGGGACCGGGGAGCTGTTTTTT

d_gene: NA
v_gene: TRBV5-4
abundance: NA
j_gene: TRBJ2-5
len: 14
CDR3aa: CASTLEAATGAQYF
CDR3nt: TGTGCCAGCACCCTGGAGGCAGCAACGGGTGCCCAGTACTTC

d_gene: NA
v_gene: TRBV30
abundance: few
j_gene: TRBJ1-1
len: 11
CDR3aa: CAWTLGLEAFF
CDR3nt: TGTGCCTGGACTCTCGGCCTGGAAGCTTTCTTT

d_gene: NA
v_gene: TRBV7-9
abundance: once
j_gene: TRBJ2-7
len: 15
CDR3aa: CASSLVPERSYEQYF
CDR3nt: TGTGCCAGCAGCTTAGTTCCGGAACGGTCCTACGAGCAGTACTTC

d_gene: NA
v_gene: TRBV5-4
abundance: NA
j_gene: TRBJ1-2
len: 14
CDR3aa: CASSFNGPSYGYTF
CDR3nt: TGTGCCAGCAGCTTTAACGGACCTAGCTATGGCTACACCTTC

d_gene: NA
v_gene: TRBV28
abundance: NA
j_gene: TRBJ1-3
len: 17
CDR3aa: CASSPLSGKISGNTIYF
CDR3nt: TGTGCCAGCAGTCCCCTTTCCGGGAAAATCTCTGGAAACACCATATATTTT

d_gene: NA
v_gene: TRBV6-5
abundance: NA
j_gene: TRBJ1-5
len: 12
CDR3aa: CASGQANQPQHF
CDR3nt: TGTGCCAGCGGGCAGGCCAATCAGCCCCAGCATTTT